Each of the 23 T cell receptor beta chains below was sequenced from the same sample in a study of blood T cell repertoires in COVID-19 (dated by TCRdb to about 2020). Libraries were prepared through the immunoSEQ multiplex PCR assay. TCRdb limited this immuneACCESS table to in-frame rearrangements with V and J called. A share of clones is missing; checked studies link under half to unresolved V genes, and the rest is unexplained. Across this sample there are around 250,000 clones, with roughly 85% seen only once. The leading ten clones occupy around 3.4% of the sample. Sequencing was done on a sample of peripheral blood. These receptors all stem from a woman aged 18-29 years with acute or convalescent COVID-19.

The chain uses TRBV11-2 and TRBJ2-5, with TRBD2 matching 11 bases. J was trimmed by 7 bases and V by 5 bases; bases with no gene match: 12. The CDR3 is 16 amino acids. Germline V gene sequence: CDR1 SGHAT, CDR2 FQNNGV. The CDR3 reads CASSPIAGGPYGTQYF. In nucleotides, the CDR3 is TGTGCCAGCAGCCCCATAGCGGGAGGGCCTTATGGGACCCAGTACTTC.

The rearrangement joins TRBV19 to TRBJ1-3; D possibly corresponds to TRBD1 (6 bases). CDR3 length: 14 amino acids. Per germline, CDR1 LNHDA and CDR2 SQIVND (reference sequence). Trimming stripped 4 bases from V and 2 bases from J, with 9 bases between. The CDR3 nucleotides read TGTGCCAGTAGTACCAGGGGCGCTGGAAACACCATATATTTT. Its translation is CASSTRGAGNTIYF.

The chain is built from TRBV7-3 and TRBJ2-5; 10 positions match TRBD2. V was clipped by 2 bases and J by 5 bases; unmatched bases: 8. The CDR3 is 16 residues long. Per the germline V gene, CDR1 is SGHTA and CDR2 is FQGTGA. In DNA, the CDR3 is TGTGCCAGCAGCTTATGGCCTAGCGGGAGTCTGGAGACCCAGTACTTC. It yields the protein CASSLWPSGSLETQYF. Drawing the rest from reference TRBV7-3 and TRBJ2-5, the complete variable domain is GAGVSQTPSNKVTEKGKYVELRCDPISGHTALYWYRQSLGQGPEFLIYFQGTGAADDSGLPNDRFFAVRPEGSVSTLKIQRTERGDSAVYLCASSLWPSGSLETQYFGPGTRLLVL.

The chain couples TRBV18 to TRBJ2-6; D is unclear. The germline V and J ends were trimmed by 1 base and 0 bases, with 4 bases remaining between them. Per germline, CDR1 KGHSH and CDR2 LQKENI. The CDR3 sequence is 15 residues long. The CDR3 DNA reads as TGTGCCAGCTCACCACTCGGCTCTGGGGCCAACGTCCTGACTTTC. Its translation is CASSPLGSGANVLTF.

CDR3 bases: TGTGCCAGCTCACCACTGGGACAGTCACAAGAGACCCAGTACTTC. Protein: CASSPLGQSQETQYF. V gene TRBV18 combines with J gene TRBJ2-5; 7 nucleotides agree with TRBD1. Germline CDR1 and CDR2: KGHSH and LQKENI. Trimming at V came to 1 base and at J to 2 bases, leaving 4 bases not matched to a gene. The length of the CDR3 is 15 residues. Filled out from reference TRBV18 and TRBJ2-5, the complete variable domain reads NAGVMQNPRHLVRRRGQEARLRCSPMKGHSHVYWYRQLPEEGLKFMVYLQKENIIDESGMPKERFSAEFPKEGPSILRIQQVVRGDSAAYFCASSPLGQSQETQYFGPGTRLLVL.

The V and J genes are TRBV6-2 or TRBV6-3 and TRBJ2-7, with 8 bases matching TRBD1. The CDR3 spans 15 residues. V shed 6 bases, J shed 4 bases, and the junction held 11 bases outside the gene matches. Germline CDR1 and CDR2: MNHEY and SVGEGT. The CDR3 loop reads CASSPPPDREYEQYF. In DNA form, the CDR3 reads TGTGCCAGCAGCCCCCCCCCGGACAGGGAGTACGAGCAGTACTTC.

This clone was observed a single time. The chain uses TRBV18 and TRBJ2-1; 9 bases line up with TRBD1. V gave up 2 bases and J gave up 9 bases; unmatched junction bases: 11. The germline gives CDR1 KGHSH, CDR2 LQKENI. The CDR3 length is 16 residues. CDR3 coding DNA: TGTGCCAGCTCACCAAACCTCGGACAGGGGTTGGGTGAGCAGTTCTTC. Translation gives CASSPNLGQGLGEQFF.

J is TRBJ1-3 and V is TRBV6-2 or TRBV6-3; D is possibly TRBD1 (5 bases). In germline, CDR1 is MNHEY, CDR2 SVGEGT. Between the trimmed V and J ends, which lost 2 bases and 0 bases, there was a span of 20 bases. The CDR3 is 19 residues long. The CDR3 DNA reads as TGTGCCAGCAGTTACGCCTCCGGGACTGAGATCCACTCTGGAAACACCATATATTTT. The encoded protein is CASSYASGTEIHSGNTIYF.

The chain carries TRBV7-2 and TRBJ2-5; 7 positions agree with TRBD2. With 3 bases clipped from V and 5 bases from J, the junction kept 3 bases outside the gene matches. Per germline, CDR1 SGHTA and CDR2 FQGNSA. This CDR3 region has 13 residues. The CDR3 DNA follows: TGTGCCAGCAGCTTGCGGGGGACGGAGACCCAGTACTTC. Its protein product is CASSLRGTETQYF. Drawing the rest from reference TRBV7-2 and TRBJ2-5, the complete variable domain is GAGVSQSPSNKVTEKGKDVELRCDPISGHTALYWYRQSLGQGLEFLIYFQGNSAPDKSGLPSDRFSAERTGGSVSTLTIQRTQQEDSAVYLCASSLRGTETQYFGPGTRLLVL.

This clone appeared a single time. V and J are TRBV27 and TRBJ1-1, with unresolved D. This CDR3 has 13 amino acids. Trimming left V 5 bases short and J 2 bases short, with 9 bases between. Germline-derived CDR1 and CDR2 are MNHEY and SMNVEV (reference sequence). CDR3 DNA sequence: TGTGCCAGCAGTCTTACGAGAAACACTGAAGCTTTCTTT. Its translation is CASSLTRNTEAFF.

The chain carries TRBV27 and TRBJ2-1; TRBD1 is a possible D gene (6 bases). Germline-derived CDR1 and CDR2 are MNHEY and SMNVEV (reference sequence). V was pared by 6 bases and J by 4 bases, with 22 bases between. This CDR3 spans 17 amino acids. The CDR3 region is CASSRGGGQGNYNEQFF. The CDR3 nucleotides read TGTGCCAGCAGCCGGGGCGGCGGCCAGGGGAATTACAATGAGCAGTTCTTC.

The rearrangement joins TRBV6-5 to TRBJ2-1; 7 bases align to TRBD2. Germline V gives CDR1 MNHEY, CDR2 SVGAGI. The CDR3 length is 15 residues. V lost 2 bases, J lost 2 bases, and 3 bases stayed unmatched. CDR3 sequence (DNA): TGTGCCAGCAGTTACAGCGGGACGGCCTACAATGAGCAGTTCTTC. Protein: CASSYSGTAYNEQFF.

The rearrangement uses TRBV5-4 and TRBJ2-7; 7 bases map to TRBD1. The CDR3 spans 15 residues. The V and J ends lost 0 bases and 7 bases, in that order; junction bases with no gene match: 10. In germline, CDR1 is SGHNT, CDR2 YYREEE (reference sequence). CDR3: CASSLGGTEAREQYF. The CDR3 DNA follows: TGTGCCAGCAGCTTGGGGGGGACAGAGGCGAGGGAGCAGTACTTC. Full variable domain (outside the CDR3, taken from reference TRBV5-4 and TRBJ2-7): ETGVTQSPTHLIKTRGQQVTLRCSSQSGHNTVSWYQQALGQGPQFIFQYYREEENGRGNFPPRFSGLQFPNYSSELNVNALELDDSALYLCASSLGGTEAREQYFGPGTRLTVT.

The rearrangement uses TRBV6-4 and TRBJ2-1; TRBD1 agrees at 12 bases. The CDR3 spans 15 residues. V gave up 6 bases and J gave up 7 bases; unmatched junction bases: 7. The germline V gene encodes CDR1 MRHNA and CDR2 SNTAGT. CDR3 loop: CASSPGTGGGNEQFF. Here the CDR3 DNA reads TGTGCCAGCAGCCCCGGGACAGGGGGCGGGAATGAGCAGTTCTTC.

Remarks on this clone: At one end the junction does not follow the germline gene, possibly because of a read error. The chain recombines TRBV4-3 with TRBJ2-1; D may be TRBD1 or TRBD2 (5 bases each). The CDR3 length is 16 residues. Germline V gene lookup returns CDR1 LGHNA and CDR2 YSLEER. CDR3 sequence (DNA): TGCGCCAGCAACCAAGGGGTCGGGCGGGCCCACAATGAGCAGTTCTTC. Translation gives CASNQGVGRAHNEQFF.

The CDR3 DNA reads as TGTGCCAGCAGCTTAGTAGTCTGGGACAGGGACCCCACAGATACGCAGTATTTT. This sequence encodes CASSLVVWDRDPTDTQYF. The chain is built from TRBV7-9 and TRBJ2-3, with 9 nucleotides matching TRBD1. CDR3 length: 18 residues. Germline lookup yields CDR1 SEHNR and CDR2 FQNEAQ (reference sequence). The V segment lost 1 base and the J segment 2 bases; nucleotides outside the gene matches: 10.

The chain uses TRBV27 and TRBJ2-3; 7 bases align to TRBD1. This CDR3 comprises 14 residues. The J segment lost 2 bases and the V segment lost 6 bases, leaving 5 bases of the junction unmatched. Germline CDR1 and CDR2: MNHEY and SMNVEV (reference sequence). The DNA of the CDR3 is TGTGCCAGCAGCCGGGACAGAATCACAGATACGCAGTATTTT. It codes for CASSRDRITDTQYF.

The chain has TRBV5-6 and TRBJ2-7; D gene ambiguous. Germline V gene sequence: CDR1 SGHDT, CDR2 YYEEEE. Trimming stripped 3 bases from V and 0 bases from J, with 4 bases between. The CDR3 has 12 amino acids. As DNA, the CDR3 is TGTGCCAGCAGCTCCTACTCCTACGAGCAGTACTTC. Protein product: CASSSYSYEQYF.

J is TRBJ2-2 and V is TRBV4-3; D is perhaps TRBD2 (5 bases). Germline assignment: CDR1 LGHNA and CDR2 YSLEER. V was cut by 1 base and J by 7 bases, with 10 bases left in between. The CDR3 length is 14 residues. CDR3 nucleotide sequence: TGCGCCAGCAGCCAAGCGGGGTCGGGCGGGGAGCTGTTTTTT. It codes for CASSQAGSGGELFF.

The V call is TRBV28, the J call TRBJ2-7; D is possibly TRBD1 (5 bases). The germline gives CDR1 MDHEN, CDR2 SYDVKM. V gave up 3 bases and J gave up 2 bases, with 11 bases separating them. This CDR3 is 14 amino acids long. The CDR3 loop reads CASSFQGFPYEQYF. Here the CDR3 DNA reads TGTGCCAGCAGTTTTCAGGGTTTTCCCTACGAGCAGTACTTC.

This clone has a handful of counts. This sequence joins TRBV15 and TRBJ1-2; maybe TRBD1 (5 bases). V lost 2 bases and J lost 7, with 23 bases in between. The V gene's germline CDR1 is LNHNV and CDR2 YYDKDF (reference sequence). The CDR3 sequence is 17 residues long. The CDR3 protein is CATSRSGGVFPLFGYTF. CDR3 DNA: TGTGCCACCAGCAGATCGGGGGGGGTTTTCCCTCTCTTTGGCTACACCTTC. Variable domain in full (rest from reference TRBV15 and TRBJ1-2): DAMVIQNPRYQVTQFGKPVTLSCSQTLNHNVMYWYQQKSSQAPKLLFHYYDKDFNNEADTPDNFQSRRPNTSFCFLDIRSPGLGDTAMYLCATSRSGGVFPLFGYTFGSGTRLTVV.

In nucleotides, the CDR3 is TGTGCCAGCAGCTTATTAGAAAATGGGGCCAGAGATACGCAGTATTTT. This codes for CASSLLENGARDTQYF. This chain links TRBV7-9 with TRBJ2-3, with D possibly being TRBD1 (5 bases). The CDR3 runs to 16 residues. The V end lost 2 bases, the J end lost 5 bases, and 17 bases lay between the germline ends. Germline CDR1 and CDR2: SEHNR and FQNEAQ (reference sequence).

V usage is TRBV2 and J usage is TRBJ2-5; TRBD1 matches at 9 bases. V dropped 7 bases and J dropped 2; count of bases not matched to a gene: 11. CDR3 length equals 16 residues. Germline CDR1 SNHLY, CDR2 FYNNEI. CDR3 bases: TGTGCCAGCAAGGATCCACGGGACAGGGCACAAGAGACCCAGTACTTC. This encodes CASKDPRDRAQETQYF. Supplemented by reference TRBV2 and TRBJ2-5, the full variable domain reads EPEVTQTPSHQVTQMGQEVILRCVPISNHLYFYWYRQILGQKVEFLVSFYNNEISEKSEIFDDQFSVERPDGSNFTLKIRSTKLEDSAMYFCASKDPRDRAQETQYFGPGTRLLVL.